This T cell receptor (beta chain) was sequenced in a study of T cell clonotyping in hematopoietic cell transplantation. Across the study: Pretransplant recipient samples were taken after cytoreduction.

V dropped 4 bases and J dropped 6; count of bases not matched to a gene: 0. This CDR3 spans 14 amino acids. The V gene's germline CDR1 is SGHRS and CDR2 YFSETQ. Concerning this clone: Its cognate antigen is unknown.

Time point of the sample: recipient sample about 28 days before transplant, after cytoreduction. Samples: about 28 days before transplant, then days 30, 100 and 180 after. Study-level results: At the given depth, recipient repertoires were over 95% de novo clonotypes. After transplant, recipient diversity fell while pathologically expanded clonotypes grew through day 180.

Using immunoSEQ multiplex PCR, the repertoire was profiled, and TCRdb retains in-frame clones only, with some absent. The sample carries roughly 50,000 clones, about nine tenths recorded once. The clonotype was recovered from a man between 60 and 75 years old with biphenotypic leukemia. Some clones in this sample may be carry-over from other donors' samples. The sample consisted of peripheral blood mononuclear cells, taken before stem cell transplant. The chain combines TRBV5-1 with TRBJ2-1, with 14 bases that match TRBD2. Written as DNA, the CDR3 is TGCGCCAGCAGCGGGACTAGCGGGAGCAATGAGCAGTTCTTC. Protein product: CASSGTSGSNEQFF. The whole variable domain, filled in from reference TRBV5-1 and TRBJ2-1, reads KAGVTQTPRYLIKTRGQQVTLSCSPISGHRSVSWYQQTPGQGLQFLFEYFSETQRNKGNFPGRFSGRQFSNSRSEMNVSTLELGDSALYLCASSGTSGSNEQFFGPGTRLTVL.